A single T cell receptor beta chain is shown here with its context. How the authors handled the data: Reference gene primer amplification gave nucleated cell count estimates. Only in-frame clones appear in the TCRdb table, and some are missing; sequencing was by immunoSEQ multiplex PCR. V, J and clone size reflect that table, while D and trimming were determined from the DNA. The profile shows some 370,000 clones, around 91% of them singletons. The data derive from a study of blood T cell repertoires in COVID-19. Looking at the study overall: Some COVID-19 samples were acute and others convalescent; all came from the United States, Italy and Spain. The analysed material was cDNA or gDNA that came from T cells, B-cell-depleted T cells, or PBMCs.

The clonotype was recovered from a man aged 18-30 years with active or convalescent COVID-19. Input material: peripheral blood.

CDR3 sequence reads: CASSEWASGNKAEQFF. In DNA, the CDR3 is TGTGCCAGCAGTGAATGGGCTAGCGGGAATAAAGCTGAGCAGTTCTTC. The J gene is TRBJ2-1, the V gene TRBV25-1, with TRBD2 matching 9 bases. Per germline, CDR1 MGHDK and CDR2 SYGVNS. Trimming cost V 1 base and J 9 bases; bases outside gene matches: 10. The CDR3 has 16 residues.